The 22 T cell receptor beta chains reported below all come from one sample, sequenced in a study of T cells in Graves' hyperthyroidism and ophthalmopathy. It was RNA transcripts that yielded the amplified TCR beta CDR3 regions. The HTBI primer set drove a first-round RT-PCR of the TCR CDR3. TCRdb redid the calling of the multiplex PCR reads with MiXCR, one entry per CDR3 protein. The table has more than 300,000 distinct CDR3 sequences, under 15% seen once. The sequenced sample was blood. All receptors derive from a woman between 18 and 30 years old with Graves' hyperthyroidism.

This clonotype came up many times. The chain uses TRBV12-3 or TRBV12-4 and TRBJ2-7; TRBD2 is a possible D gene (6 bases). There are 15 residues in the CDR3. Trimming removed 6 bases at V and 1 base at J, with 16 bases between. This CDR3 reads CASSLKEGPSYEQYF. Written as DNA, the CDR3 is TGTGCCAGCAGCCTCAAGGAGGGGCCTTCCTACGAGCAGTACTTC.

In this sample, this clonotype turned up many times. The J gene is TRBJ2-7, the V gene TRBV28, with TRBD2 matching over 7 bases. Trimming took 3 bases from V and 3 from J; bases not matched to a gene: 11. The CDR3 loop spans 16 amino acids. Germline loops: CDR1 MDHEN, CDR2 SYDVKM. Here the CDR3 reads CASSLGGEVRFYEQYF. The CDR3 coding sequence is TGTGCCAGCAGTTTGGGAGGGGAGGTCCGATTCTACGAGCAGTACTTC.

This clonotype was observed many times. V usage is TRBV2 and J usage is TRBJ2-7, with D perhaps TRBD1 or TRBD2 (5 bases each). CDR3 size: 15 residues. Germline V CDR1 and CDR2: SNHLY, FYNNEI. V gave up 8 bases and J gave up 1 base, with 18 bases separating them. The CDR3 here is CASLRGPLTSYEQYF. The CDR3 DNA is TGTGCCAGCCTGAGGGGCCCGTTAACATCCTACGAGCAGTACTTC.

This clonotype came up many times. The chain couples TRBV20-1 to TRBJ2-7; D perhaps matches TRBD1 (6 bases). Trimming removed 2 bases at V and 1 base at J, with 12 bases between. CDR3 size: 14 residues. Per the germline V gene, CDR1 is DFQATT and CDR2 is SNEGSKA (reference sequence). CDR3 amino acids: CSARLQDSSYEQYF. CDR3 nucleotide sequence: TGCAGTGCTAGACTACAGGACAGTTCCTACGAGCAGTACTTC.

This clonotype was seen once. The CDR3 DNA sequence: TGTGCCAGCAGTGCGGGCAGGGGGAACACCGGGGAGCTGTTTTTT. Translated: CASSAGRGNTGELFF. The V gene is TRBV6-1, the J gene TRBJ2-2; tentative D call: TRBD1 (6 bases). The CDR3 loop spans 15 amino acids. Germline V gene sequence: CDR1 MNHNS, CDR2 SASEGT. Between the trimmed V and J ends, which lost 4 bases and 1 base, there was a span of 10 bases.

At least ten counts were recorded for this clonotype. The chain recombines TRBV2 with TRBJ2-7; 8 bases fit TRBD1. V was clipped by 1 base and J by 2 bases; unmatched bases: 1. The CDR3 contains 14 residues. Per the germline V gene, CDR1 is SNHLY and CDR2 is FYNNEI. The CDR3 sequence: CASSEGTGTYEQYF. The CDR3 DNA reads as TGTGCCAGCAGTGAAGGGACAGGGACCTACGAGCAGTACTTC. Variable domain in full (rest from reference TRBV2 and TRBJ2-7): EPEVTQTPSHQVTQMGQEVILRCVPISNHLYFYWYRQILGQKVEFLVSFYNNEISEKSEIFDDQFSVERPDGSNFTLKIRSTKLEDSAMYFCASSEGTGTYEQYFGPGTRLTVT.

Worth noting for this clonotype: A clone one base away is much larger, so this may be a read error. The chain joins TRBV20-1 to TRBJ2-5, with D maybe TRBD2 (6 bases). Per germline, CDR1 DFQATT and CDR2 SNEGSKA (reference sequence). V gave up 0 bases and J gave up 5 bases, with 19 bases separating them. The CDR3 is 16 residues long. CDR3 sequence: CSAREVAGRGWETQYF. The CDR3 coding sequence is TGCAGTGCTAGAGAAGTAGCTGGCCGGGGGTGGGAGACCCAGTACTTC.

This clonotype was found many times. The chain has TRBV10-3 and TRBJ2-3; 9 bases agree with TRBD1. In germline, CDR1 is ENHRY, CDR2 SYGVKD. CDR3 length equals 14 residues. Trimming at V came to 10 bases and at J to 6 bases, leaving 11 bases not matched to a gene. CDR3 DNA: TGTGCCACCCTACAGGACAGGGGAAAGGATACGCAGTATTTT. Translated: CATLQDRGKDTQYF.

This clonotype was observed many times. The CDR3 DNA is TGTGCCAGCAGCTTATCCGGGACACGAGGCCCAGATACGCAGTATTTT. Translation: CASSLSGTRGPDTQYF. The rearrangement links TRBV7-3 to TRBJ2-3; the D gene is possibly TRBD1 (6 bases). The V gene lost 2 bases and the J gene lost 4 bases, with 16 bases spanning the gap. Germline values: CDR1 SGHTA, CDR2 FQGTGA. This CDR3 comprises 16 residues.

This clonotype was counted at least ten times. The V gene is TRBV20-1, the J gene TRBJ1-2; tentative D call: TRBD1 (5 bases). The CDR3 sequence is 14 residues long. CDR1 is DFQATT and CDR2 is SNEGSKA in the germline V gene (reference sequence). With 1 base removed from V and 3 bases from J, the gap between germline ends came to 12 bases. CDR3 sequence reads: CSARVSQGHYGYTF. The CDR3 region has the DNA TGCAGTGCTAGAGTATCGCAGGGCCACTATGGCTACACCTTC.

This clonotype was seen ten or more times. The chain employs TRBV18 and TRBJ2-1; D is ambiguous. From germline, CDR1 is KGHSH and CDR2 LQKENI. CDR3 size: 13 residues. V was clipped by 5 bases and J by 7 bases, with 12 bases between them. The CDR3 sequence: CASSWSEINEQFF. The CDR3 nucleotides read TGTGCCAGCTCATGGTCGGAGATAAATGAGCAGTTCTTC. Full variable domain (outside the CDR3, taken from reference TRBV18 and TRBJ2-1): NAGVMQNPRHLVRRRGQEARLRCSPMKGHSHVYWYRQLPEEGLKFMVYLQKENIIDESGMPKERFSAEFPKEGPSILRIQQVVRGDSAAYFCASSWSEINEQFFGPGTRLTVL.

This rearrangement joins TRBV28 to TRBJ1-5; D unclear. The CDR3 is made up of 17 amino acids. CDR1 is MDHEN and CDR2 is SYDVKM in the germline V gene. Trimming left V 6 bases short and J 6 bases short, with 24 bases between. Written as DNA, the CDR3 is TGTGCCAGCAGCCAAACCGGCCGACTGCAACGAGGTCAGCCCCAGCATTTT. Residues: CASSQTGRLQRGQPQHF.

This clonotype was detected many times. V is TRBV12-3 or TRBV12-4 and J is TRBJ2-1, with TRBD1 as a possible D gene (5 bases). V was trimmed by 3 bases and J by 4 bases, leaving 10 bases between them. The CDR3 spans 14 residues. DNA of the CDR3: TGTGCCAGCAGTTTTGATAGGGGATACAATGAGCAGTTCTTC. Residues: CASSFDRGYNEQFF.

This clonotype was found a few times. This chain links TRBV27 with TRBJ2-5, with TRBD2 identical over 9 bases. V shed 5 bases and J 5 bases; nucleotides not matched to a gene: 12. CDR3 length: 16 amino acids. Germline assignment: CDR1 MNHEY and CDR2 SMNVEV (reference sequence). The CDR3 protein is CASSPLSLAGRETQYF. DNA for the CDR3: TGTGCCAGCAGTCCACTTAGCCTAGCGGGGCGGGAGACCCAGTACTTC.

J is TRBJ1-3 and V is TRBV14, with unresolved D. The V and J ends lost 5 bases and 0 bases respectively, with 14 bases between them. Germline loops: CDR1 SGHDN, CDR2 FVKESK. The CDR3 extends over 16 amino acids. The CDR3 here is CASSYRRESSGNTIYF. CDR3 nucleotide sequence: TGTGCCAGCAGCTATCGACGGGAAAGCTCTGGAAACACCATATATTTT.

Only a few counts were recorded for this clonotype. The rearrangement joins TRBV6-1 to TRBJ2-3, with D unclear. The CDR3 totals 11 residues. Trimming cost V 8 bases and J 3 bases, with 6 bases left between them. The germline CDR1 and CDR2 sequences are MNHNS and SASEGT. In DNA, the CDR3 is TGTGCCAGCCTGATTACAGATACGCAGTATTTT. Amino acid sequence: CASLITDTQYF.

This clonotype was recorded at least ten times. The V gene is TRBV6-2 or TRBV6-3, the J gene TRBJ2-5; tentatively, D is TRBD2 (5 bases). V gave up 2 bases and J gave up 7 bases, with 11 bases separating them. From germline, CDR1 is MNHEY and CDR2 SVGEGT. The CDR3 totals 13 residues. CDR3 sequence reads: CASSYEGVGTQYF. DNA for the CDR3: TGTGCCAGCAGTTACGAGGGAGTAGGGACCCAGTACTTC.

This clonotype was counted between two and nine times. The rearrangement uses TRBV11-2 and TRBJ2-2, with 7 positions matching TRBD2. The germline V gene encodes CDR1 SGHAT and CDR2 FQNNGV. Losses at the gene ends were 7 bases for V and 3 bases for J; bases not matched to a gene: 11. The CDR3 has 16 amino acids. The CDR3 sequence: CASTLDPSGYTGELFF. CDR3 nucleotides: TGTGCCAGCACCCTAGACCCTAGCGGATACACCGGGGAGCTGTTTTTT. Using reference TRBV11-2 and TRBJ2-2 for the parts outside the CDR3, the full variable domain is EAGVAQSPRYKIIEKRQSVAFWCNPISGHATLYWYQQILGQGPKLLIQFQNNGVVDDSQLPKDRFSAERLKGVDSTLKIQPAKLEDSAVYLCASTLDPSGYTGELFFGEGSRLTVL.

This clonotype was seen just once. A much more abundant neighbour one base away suggests this may be a read error. This chain joins TRBV6-8 and TRBJ2-1, with TRBD2 as a possible D gene (6 bases). The CDR3 covers 11 residues. Trimming pared 8 bases from V and 10 bases from J, leaving 12 bases between. From germline, CDR1 is MNHGY and CDR2 SAAAGT. The DNA of the CDR3 is TGTGCCAGCGCACGACGGGAGGAGCAGTTCTTC. Its protein product is CASARREEQFF.

This clonotype was observed many times. V and J are TRBV27 and TRBJ2-4, with D maybe TRBD1 (7 bases). Deletions cut 3 bases from V and 6 bases from J, with 24 bases between. The CDR3 extends over 18 amino acids. Germline assignment: CDR1 MNHEY and CDR2 SMNVEV (reference sequence). This CDR3 is CASSFASYRGEEGNIQYF. CDR3 DNA: TGTGCCAGCAGTTTCGCGTCCTACAGGGGAGAGGAGGGAAACATTCAGTACTTC.

This clonotype was seen ten or more times. The chain combines TRBV14 with TRBJ2-1; TRBD2 matches at 15 bases. Unmatched junction bases numbered 4, after V lost 5 bases and J lost 8 bases. Germline lookup yields CDR1 SGHDN and CDR2 FVKESK. This CDR3 spans 15 amino acids. CDR3 sequence reads: CASSAGTSGRHEQFF. The CDR3 bases are TGTGCCAGCAGCGCCGGGACTAGCGGGAGGCATGAGCAGTTCTTC.

In this sample, this clonotype turned up many times. The chain uses TRBV7-8 and TRBJ1-1; TRBD1 might be the D (5 bases). Germline CDR1 reads SGHVS; CDR2 reads FQNEAQ. Deletions cut 7 bases from V and 0 bases from J, with 12 bases between. The CDR3 consists of 14 residues. The CDR3 is CASNSGRMNTEAFF. CDR3 nucleotides: TGTGCCAGCAACTCGGGACGGATGAACACTGAAGCTTTCTTT.